This T cell receptor beta chain was identified in a study of post-analysis software for immune sequencing data. Study overall: Relapsing-remitting, secondary progressive and progressive-relapsing courses of multiple sclerosis were included.

Prepared libraries of TCR beta cDNA carried unique molecular identifiers. Each sample of about 0.95 to 11 million input T cells yielded about 500,000 cDNA molecules, so each molecule approximated one T cell. TCRdb passed the PCR reads through MiXCR, listing each CDR3 protein once. The table includes 700,000 to 800,000 distinct CDR3 sequences, around 27% detected once. Study results and limitations: Significantly decreased normalized Chao1 diversity was recorded for multiple sclerosis patients relative to controls. Among roughly five TRBV segments more frequent in patients than controls were TRBV5-6, TRBV5-1 and TRBV20-1.

Germline trimming cut 1 base from V and 6 bases from J; bases unmatched to any gene: 7. This CDR3 spans 16 amino acids. Germline V lookup: CDR1 LGHNA, CDR2 YSLEER. This clonotype was seen repeatedly, ten times or more. Its specificity is unknown. Sequencing was performed on blood. The rearrangement joins TRBV4-3 to TRBJ2-1, with TRBD1 matching 9 bases. This clonotype was sampled from a girl aged 5 to 17 with multiple sclerosis. This CDR3 reads CASSQAWGQGANEQFF. The CDR3 region has the DNA TGCGCCAGCAGCCAAGCTTGGGGACAGGGAGCCAATGAGCAGTTCTTC.